The present T cell receptor beta chain was sequenced within a study of cytomegalovirus exposure and HLA in healthy donors. The PCR made use of 60 Vbeta and 13 Jbeta primers. Data came from immunoSEQ multiplex PCR; TCRdb stores just in-frame clones and leaves some out. The top ten clones hold around 5.5% of a sample with around 130,000 clones, about 73% of them seen once. The V end lost 3 bases, the J end lost 4 bases, and 12 bases lay between the germline ends. There are 14 residues in the CDR3. Germline CDR1 is KGHSH and CDR2 is LQKENI. The origin of this receptor is a woman between 45 and 60 years old in good health and CMV-seropositive. Input material: PBMCs. The chain joins TRBV18 to TRBJ1-1; D unclear. The DNA of the CDR3 is TGTGCCAGCTCACCTATACAGCGGGGCACTGAAGCTTTCTTT. Its protein product is CASSPIQRGTEAFF.